The T cell receptor beta chain under discussion was sequenced for a study of shared clonotypes between healthy human individuals. Repertoires were generated with immunoSEQ multiplex PCR, while TCRdb's copy carries only in-frame clones and drops some. Here the sample spans some 2,400,000 clones, approximately 95% being singletons. A word on this clone: Antigen specificity is unknown.

A split of CD4+ cells into CD45RA+ naive and CD45RA-negative memory subsets was performed. The CDR3 consists of 14 residues. Per the germline V gene, CDR1 is SGHRS and CDR2 is YFSETQ. V dropped 0 bases and J dropped 8 bases, with 11 bases sitting between them. General study points: Generally, estimated richness proved larger in naive subsets than it did in memory subsets. What rarefaction showed was incomplete sorted-subset sequencing despite large depth.

Sequencing input: naive CD4+ T cells sorted from blood. The subset is: CD45RA+ positively selected. The chain is built from TRBV5-1 and TRBJ1-4; D uncertain. This clonotype was sampled from a man in his late teens or twenties in good health. The CDR3 sequence: CASSLVLAGEKLFF. CDR3 coding DNA: TGCGCCAGCAGCTTGGTTTTGGCCGGGGAAAAACTGTTTTTT.